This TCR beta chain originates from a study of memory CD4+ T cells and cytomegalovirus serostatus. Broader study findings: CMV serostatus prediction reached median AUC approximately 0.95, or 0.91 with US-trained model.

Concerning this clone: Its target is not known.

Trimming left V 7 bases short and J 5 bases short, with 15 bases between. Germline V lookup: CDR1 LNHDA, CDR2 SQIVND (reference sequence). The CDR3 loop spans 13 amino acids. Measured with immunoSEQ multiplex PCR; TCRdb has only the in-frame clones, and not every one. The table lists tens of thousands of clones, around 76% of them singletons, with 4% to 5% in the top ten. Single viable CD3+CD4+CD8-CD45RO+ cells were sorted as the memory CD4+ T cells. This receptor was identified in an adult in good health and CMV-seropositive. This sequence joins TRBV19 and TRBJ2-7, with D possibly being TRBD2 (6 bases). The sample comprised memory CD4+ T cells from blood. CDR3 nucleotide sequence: TGTGCCAGTATGGGGAGGCACCCCAACGAGCAGTACTTC. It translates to CASMGRHPNEQYF. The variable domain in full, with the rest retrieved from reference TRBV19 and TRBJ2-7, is DGGITQSPKYLFRKEGQNVTLSCEQNLNHDAMYWYRQDPGQGLRLIYYSQIVNDFQKGDIAEGYSVSREKKESFPLTVTSAQKNPTAFYLCASMGRHPNEQYFGPGTRLTVT.